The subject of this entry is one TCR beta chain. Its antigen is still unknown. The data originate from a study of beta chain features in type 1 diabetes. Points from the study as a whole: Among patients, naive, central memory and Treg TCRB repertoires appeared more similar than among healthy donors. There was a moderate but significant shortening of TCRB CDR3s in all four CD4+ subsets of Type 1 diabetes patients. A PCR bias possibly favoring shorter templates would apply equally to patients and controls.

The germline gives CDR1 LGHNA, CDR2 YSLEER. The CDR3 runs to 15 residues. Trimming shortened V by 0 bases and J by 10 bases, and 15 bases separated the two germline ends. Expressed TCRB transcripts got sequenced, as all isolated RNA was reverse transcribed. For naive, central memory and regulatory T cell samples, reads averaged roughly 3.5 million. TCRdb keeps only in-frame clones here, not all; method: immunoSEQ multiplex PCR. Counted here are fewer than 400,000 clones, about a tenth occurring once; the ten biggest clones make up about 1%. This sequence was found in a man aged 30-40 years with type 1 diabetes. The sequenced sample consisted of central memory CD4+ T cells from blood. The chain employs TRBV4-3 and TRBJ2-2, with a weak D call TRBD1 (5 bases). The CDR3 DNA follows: TGCGCCAGCAGCCAAGATATCGAACAGGAAGAGGAGCTGTTTTTT. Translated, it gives CASSQDIEQEEELFF.